This T cell receptor (beta chain) was found in a study of blood T cell repertoires in COVID-19. Study summary: The United States, Italy and Spain supplied acute and convalescent COVID-19 samples. In each case, the material was cDNA or gDNA derived from T cells, B-cell-depleted T cells, or PBMCs.

V dropped 0 bases and J dropped 6; count of bases not matched to a gene: 3. Looked up from germline, CDR1 is SGDLS and CDR2 is YYNGEE. CDR3 length equals 13 residues. How the authors handled the data: The assay estimated nucleated cells by amplifying reference gene primers. Generated by immunoSEQ multiplex PCR, the TCRdb table keeps only in-frame clones and is missing some. The V and J calls and clone size come from that table; D and trimming were worked out from the DNA. The data show about 62,000 clones, with 92% seen just once and approximately 6% held by the top ten. The chain links TRBV9 to TRBJ2-7, with TRBD1 matching over 7 bases. This sequence was found in a human donor in a cohort sampled during active COVID-19. What was sequenced was peripheral blood. Here the CDR3 reads CASSVATGAEQYF. The CDR3 nucleotides are TGTGCCAGCAGCGTAGCCACAGGGGCCGAGCAGTACTTC.